A selection of T cell receptor beta chains follows, all from one sample in a study of response to subunit inactivated influenza vaccine. TCRdb processed the RT-PCR reads anew with MiXCR; each CDR3 protein has one entry. The table records approximately 570,000 distinct CDR3 sequences, about 7.6% of them present only once. The source was PBMCs from blood, collected around 25 months after vaccination. These receptors came from a man aged 50-75 years who received an inactivated influenza vaccine. Both conserved end residues are part of each CDR3. A D gene is named only where the DNA matches it firmly. A row's size may be missing; if present it is once, few, many or a size class.

V	J	D	size	DNA	CDR3
TRBV6-5	TRBJ2-6	TRBD1	few	TGTGCCAGCAGTTACTCGGGGACAGGGGCCAACTCTGGGGCCAACGTCCTGACTTTC	CASSYSGTGANSGANVLTF
TRBV7-8	TRBJ2-2	-	few	TGTGCCAGCAGCTTCGTACAGACAGACCCGAACACCGGGGAGCTGTTTTTT	CASSFVQTDPNTGELFF
TRBV18	TRBJ1-1	TRBD1	many	TGTGCCAGCTCACCCAACGGACAGGGGGGTCATGAAGCTTTCTTT	CASSPNGQGGHEAFF
TRBV28	TRBJ1-1	-	-	TGTGCCAGCAGTTTTTCTCGTTTCGGGCGTGGGAACACTGAAGCTTTCTTT	CASSFSRFGRGNTEAFF
TRBV19	TRBJ2-2	-	-	TGTGCCAGTAGTATGGGATATGGGGGGCAGTTGAACACCGGGGAGCTGTTTTTT	CASSMGYGGQLNTGELFF
TRBV4-2	TRBJ2-2	TRBD2	-	TGTGCCAGCAGCCAAGTCAGCGGGGACGGCACCGGGGAGCTGTTTTTT	CASSQVSGDGTGELFF
TRBV20-1	TRBJ2-7	-	-	TGCAGTGCTAGAGATCAGGCTAGACCTGCCTACGAGCAGTACTTC	CSARDQARPAYEQYF
TRBV5-4	TRBJ2-2	-	-	TGTGCCAGCAGCCCTACGGAGCGGTCGTACACCGGGGAGCTGTTTTTT	CASSPTERSYTGELFF
TRBV20-1	TRBJ2-1	-	few	TGCAGTGCTTCACAGGGGGGGGGCCGCGATGAGCAGTTCTTC	CSASQGGGRDEQFF
TRBV3-1	TRBJ1-6	-	-	TGTGCCAGCAGTCAAGCGGGCACGGCTAATAATTCACCCCTCCACTTT	CASSQAGTANNSPLHF
TRBV28	TRBJ2-1	-	-	TGTGCCAGCAGGGCCGGCGGGAGGTGGCAGGGGGCCTACAATGAGCAGTTCTTC	CASRAGGRWQGAYNEQFF
TRBV4-3	TRBJ1-2	-	-	TGCGCCAGCAGCCAAGGAAGCGGGGGCGCGGATTACTATGGCTACACCTTC	CASSQGSGGADYYGYTF
TRBV27	TRBJ2-5	TRBD1	-	TGTGCCAGCAGTTTAGGGGACAGGGATCTAAAGACCCAGTACTTC	CASSLGDRDLKTQYF
TRBV20-1	TRBJ2-3	TRBD2	many	TGCAGTGCCCGAAGGGTGCTAGCGGGGGGCGAGGCAGATACGCAGTATTTT	CSARRVLAGGEADTQYF
TRBV10-2	TRBJ1-6	-	-	TGCGCCAGCAGTGAAGGGCCAGGGTATAATTCACCCCTCCACTTT	CASSEGPGYNSPLHF
TRBV6-5	TRBJ2-7	TRBD2	many	TGTGCCAGCAGTTACGACACTAGCGGCTACGAGCAGTACTTC	CASSYDTSGYEQYF
TRBV27	TRBJ2-7	TRBD2	few	TGTGCCAGCAGTTTATCCCGGCTAGCGGGTACCTACGAGCAGTACTTC	CASSLSRLAGTYEQYF
TRBV5-5	TRBJ2-3	-	many	TGTGCCAGCAGCCACCGGGCGTTAGATACGCAGTATTTT	CASSHRALDTQYF
TRBV27	TRBJ2-5	TRBD2	-	TGTGCCAGCAGTTTTTGGACTAGCGGGAAGGAGACCCAGTACTTC	CASSFWTSGKETQYF
TRBV5-1	TRBJ2-5	-	-	TGCGCCAGCAGCTTGACGGGGACGGGCTACCAAGAGACCCAGTACTTC	CASSLTGTGYQETQYF
TRBV12-3/TRBV12-4	TRBJ2-1	TRBD2	few	TGTGCCAGCACAGCGGGAGGCTACAATGAGCAGTTCTTC	CASTAGGYNEQFF
TRBV6-1	TRBJ2-4	-	once	TGTGCCAGCATGCCGGACCCTTATTCAGCCAAAAACATTCAGTACTTC	CASMPDPYSAKNIQYF
TRBV29-1	TRBJ2-3	-	many	TGCAGCGTGAGGACAGACGCAGATACGCAGTATTTT	CSVRTDADTQYF
TRBV11-2	TRBJ2-7	-	few	TGTGCCAGTAGGGGCCGGGACAAGCAATACGAGCAGTACTTC	CASRGRDKQYEQYF
TRBV5-1	TRBJ1-1	-	many	TGCGCCAGCAGCTTGCAGCCCCCACCGGGCACTGAAGCTTTCTTT	CASSLQPPPGTEAFF
TRBV20-1	TRBJ2-7	TRBD1	-	TGCAGTGCCGAGGACAGGGGGCAGGGTCTCCTCTACGAGCAGTACTTC	CSAEDRGQGLLYEQYF
TRBV14	TRBJ2-1	TRBD2	-	TGTGCCAGCAGCCATCCGGGACTAGCGGACAATGAGCAGTTCTTC	CASSHPGLADNEQFF
TRBV18	TRBJ1-1	-	-	TGTGCCAGCTCACCATCTAAAGGGGGGAACACTGAAGCTTTCTTT	CASSPSKGGNTEAFF
TRBV5-1	TRBJ1-2	-	many	TGCGCCAGCAGCCCGGACAGTTATGGCTACACCTTC	CASSPDSYGYTF
TRBV4-3	TRBJ2-5	TRBD1	-	TGCGCCAGCAGCCGGTTCATCTTTCGGGACAGTAATTTTTACCAAGAGACCCAGTACTTC	CASSRFIFRDSNFYQETQYF
TRBV10-3	TRBJ1-2	TRBD1	-	TGTGCCATCACCCCTGGGCCGGGACAGGGGCCGAACTATGGCTACACCTTC	CAITPGPGQGPNYGYTF
TRBV2	TRBJ1-2	-	few	TGTGCCAGCAGGCAAAATCAGGGGTCCTATGGCTACACCTTC	CASRQNQGSYGYTF
TRBV7-2	TRBJ2-3	TRBD1	few	TGTGCCAGCAGCTACGGACAGGGAGGCACAGATACGCAGTATTTT	CASSYGQGGTDTQYF
TRBV7-2	TRBJ1-1	-	-	TGTGCCAGCAGCGTGCACAGGGCTGTCACTGAAGCTTTCTTT	CASSVHRAVTEAFF
TRBV7-2	TRBJ2-1	-	-	TGTGCCAGCAGCTTAGAACGGAACTTCTACAATGAGCAGTTCTTC	CASSLERNFYNEQFF
TRBV7-2	TRBJ2-6	-	few	TGTGCCAGCAGCCCGCAGAGGGGTGCTTCTGGGGCCAACGTCCTGACTTTC	CASSPQRGASGANVLTF
TRBV30	TRBJ2-5	-	many	TGTGCCTGGAGTGTACAGGTCTTTCAAGAGACCCAGTACTTC	CAWSVQVFQETQYF
TRBV7-2	TRBJ2-7	-	-	TGTGCCAGCAGCTTAGACCCCCCTGTCCAGTACTTC	CASSLDPPVQYF
TRBV16	TRBJ1-5	-	-	TGTGCCAGCACCGGATCTGAAGGCAGCAATCAGCCCCAGCATTTT	CASTGSEGSNQPQHF
TRBV9	TRBJ2-7	TRBD2	few	TGTGCCAGCAGCGGAGGACTAGCGGGACCCCTGTACGAGCAGTACTTC	CASSGGLAGPLYEQYF
TRBV20-1	TRBJ2-1	-	few	TGCAGTGCTTTGGTGGGGAACAATGAGCAGTTCTTC	CSALVGNNEQFF
TRBV6-5	TRBJ2-7	TRBD1	-	TGTGCCAGCAGTTACTCTCCCCCAGGACAGGGGACAGATGAGCAGTACTTC	CASSYSPPGQGTDEQYF
TRBV7-2	TRBJ2-7	-	-	TGTGCCAGCAGCTCGTTTGGCGGGGTCTCCTACGAGCAGTACTTC	CASSSFGGVSYEQYF
TRBV4-3	TRBJ1-1	TRBD1	many	TGCGCCAGCAGCCAAGATCTTGCCGGACAGGGCAGAGTGAACACTGAAGCTTTCTTT	CASSQDLAGQGRVNTEAFF
TRBV6-1	TRBJ1-6	-	many	TGTGCCAGCCACCACTGGAGCTCCTATAATTCACCCCTCCACTTT	CASHHWSSYNSPLHF
TRBV12-3/TRBV12-4	TRBJ2-3	-	-	TGTGCCAGCAGTTTAGCCCTTCGCACAGATACGCAGTATTTT	CASSLALRTDTQYF
TRBV14	TRBJ2-1	TRBD2	many	TGTGCCAGCAGCCAAGGGCTAACTAGCGCCTACAATGAGCAGTTCTTC	CASSQGLTSAYNEQFF
TRBV7-2	TRBJ1-5	-	many	TGTGCCAGCAGCTCCACAGGCAATCAGCCCCAGCATTTT	CASSSTGNQPQHF
TRBV10-3	TRBJ2-3	-	few	TGTGCCACCCGATTAAGAGGGGACTCACTCACAGATACGCAGTATTTT	CATRLRGDSLTDTQYF
TRBV4-1	TRBJ2-2	TRBD2	few	TGCGCCAGCAGCCAAGATCTCCTAGCGGGGCACACCGGGGAGCTGTTTTTT	CASSQDLLAGHTGELFF
TRBV20-1	TRBJ2-3	-	many	TGCAGTGCCACAACAGAAGGGACGCAGTATTTT	CSATTEGTQYF
TRBV29-1	TRBJ2-3	-	few	TGCAGCTCTCTTCAGGGGCAGACAGATACGCAGTATTTT	CSSLQGQTDTQYF
TRBV4-3	TRBJ2-7	-	few	TGCGCCAGCAGCCAAGACAGTGGTCCCAACGAGCAGTACTTC	CASSQDSGPNEQYF
TRBV27	TRBJ2-3	-	-	TGTGCCAGCAGTTTACGGTCAGCGGGTCGGACAGATACGCAGTATTTT	CASSLRSAGRTDTQYF
TRBV6-1	TRBJ1-1	TRBD1	few	TGTGCCAGCAGTATGGGACAGGGCGTCACTGAAGCTTTCTTT	CASSMGQGVTEAFF
TRBV5-5	TRBJ2-6	-	-	TGTGCCAGCAGTTGGGTGTCTGGGGCCAACGTCCTGACTTTC	CASSWVSGANVLTF
TRBV7-3	TRBJ2-5	TRBD2	-	TGTGCCAGCAGCCGAGGGACTAGCGGGAGTGGAGGGAGTAAAGAGACCCAGTACTTC	CASSRGTSGSGGSKETQYF